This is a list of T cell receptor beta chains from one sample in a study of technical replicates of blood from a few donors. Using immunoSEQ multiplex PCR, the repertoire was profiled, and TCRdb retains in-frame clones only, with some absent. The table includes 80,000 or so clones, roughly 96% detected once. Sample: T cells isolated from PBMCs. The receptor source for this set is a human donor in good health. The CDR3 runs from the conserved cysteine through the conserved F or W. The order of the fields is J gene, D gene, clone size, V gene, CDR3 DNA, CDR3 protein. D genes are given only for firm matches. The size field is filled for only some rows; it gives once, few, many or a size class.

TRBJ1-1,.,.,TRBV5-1,TGCGCCAGCAGGTTGATCCTACAGGCCACTGAAGCTTTCTTT,CASRLILQATEAFF
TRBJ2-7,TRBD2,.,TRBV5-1,TGCGCCAGCAGCTTGGGGACTAGCGACTCCTACGAGCAGTACTTC,CASSLGTSDSYEQYF
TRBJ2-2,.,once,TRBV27,TGTGCCAGCAGTTTGCGTATCTCCGGGGAGCTGTTTTTT,CASSLRISGELFF
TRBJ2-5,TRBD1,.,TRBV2,TGTGCCAGCTTAGATGACAGGGAGATCCAAGAGACCCAGTACTTC,CASLDDREIQETQYF
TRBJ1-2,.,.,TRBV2,TGTGCCACCACACGGGAGGGGATTATCTATGGCTACACCTTC,CATTREGIIYGYTF
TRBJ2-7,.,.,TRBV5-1,TGCGCCAGCAGCTTTGGTGACTCGGTCTACGAGCAGTACTTC,CASSFGDSVYEQYF
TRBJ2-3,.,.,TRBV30,TGTGCCTGGGAGTGGACAGGCGGGGTCACAGATACGCAGTATTTT,CAWEWTGGVTDTQYF
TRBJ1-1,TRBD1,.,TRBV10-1,TGCGCCAGCAGACAGGGGAGGACTGAAGCTTTCTTT,CASRQGRTEAFF
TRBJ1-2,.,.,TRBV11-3,TGTGCCAGCAGCGGCAGGGCCGCGGGGGGCTACACCTTC,CASSGRAAGGYTF
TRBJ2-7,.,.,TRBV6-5,TGTGCCAGCAGTTACCGGCCGGGACACCTATACGAGCAGTACTTC,CASSYRPGHLYEQYF
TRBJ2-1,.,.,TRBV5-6,TGTGCCAGCAGCTTTATATGGGACACCTCCTACAATGAGCAGTTCTTC,CASSFIWDTSYNEQFF
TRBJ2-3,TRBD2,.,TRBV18,TGTGCCAGCTCACCGCCGGGACTAGCAACAGATACGCAGTATTTT,CASSPPGLATDTQYF
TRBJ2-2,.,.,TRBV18,TGTGCCAGCTCACCACTGGACAGCTACACCGGGGAGCTGTTTTTT,CASSPLDSYTGELFF
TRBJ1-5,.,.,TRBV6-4,TGTGCCAGCAGTGAAAATTTTTTCAGCAACTATAGCAATCAGCCCCAGCATTTT,CASSENFFSNYSNQPQHF
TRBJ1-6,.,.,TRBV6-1,TGTGCCAGCAGTATACAGATGTCACCCCTCCACTTT,CASSIQMSPLHF
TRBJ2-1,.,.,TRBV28,TGTGCCAGCAGTTTCTCCAAGGCAGGCTTCTACAATGAGCAGTTCTTC,CASSFSKAGFYNEQFF
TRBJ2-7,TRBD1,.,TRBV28,TGTGCCAGCAGCTCTCGGGACAGGGGTTACGAGCAGTACTTC,CASSSRDRGYEQYF
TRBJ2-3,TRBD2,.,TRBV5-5,TGTGCCAGCGTGTGGGGTAGCGGGAGGTCGACAGATACGCAGTATTTT,CASVWGSGRSTDTQYF
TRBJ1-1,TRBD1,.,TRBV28,TGTGCCAGCAGTTTCCCAGGGGGCGTCAAGTGGCGTGAAGCTTTCTTT,CASSFPGGVKWREAFF
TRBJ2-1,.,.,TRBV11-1,TGTGCCAGCAGCTTGGAGGGGCGCTACAATGAGCAGTTCTTC,CASSLEGRYNEQFF
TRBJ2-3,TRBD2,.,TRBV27,TGTGCCAGCAGTTTCAAGGGGAGGGAAAGCACAGATACGCAGTATTTT,CASSFKGRESTDTQYF
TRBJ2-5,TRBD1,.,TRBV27,TGTGCCAGCAGCACACAGGGGGCGGGCCCCCAAGAGACCCAGTACTTC,CASSTQGAGPQETQYF
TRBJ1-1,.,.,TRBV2,TGTGCCAGCAGGCTACAGGTGAACACTGAAGCTTTCTTT,CASRLQVNTEAFF
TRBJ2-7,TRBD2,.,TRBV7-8,TGTGCCAGCAGCTTAGGGTTAGTAGCGGGAGTTATCTACGAGCAGTACTTC,CASSLGLVAGVIYEQYF
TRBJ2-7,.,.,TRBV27,TGTGCCAGCAGTTCGACAGGCTCCTACGAGCAGTACTTC,CASSSTGSYEQYF
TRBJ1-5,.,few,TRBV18,TGTGCCAGCTCACCACTCGATTGGACAGCGAATCAGCCCCAGCATTTT,CASSPLDWTANQPQHF
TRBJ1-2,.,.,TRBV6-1,TGTGCCAGCAGTAGCCAGCGGACAGCAGGCTATGGCTACACCTTC,CASSSQRTAGYGYTF
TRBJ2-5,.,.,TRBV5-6,TGTGCCAGCAGCTTGGCCGGTGGGAGGATGGAGACCCAGTACTTC,CASSLAGGRMETQYF
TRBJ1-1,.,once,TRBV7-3,TGTGCCAGCAGCTTAAGGCCGGGACTAAACACTGAAGCTTTCTTT,CASSLRPGLNTEAFF
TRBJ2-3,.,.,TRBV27,TGTGCCAGCAGTTTCTCAGATACGCAGTATTTT,CASSFSDTQYF
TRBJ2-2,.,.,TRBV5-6,TGTGCCAGCAGCCGCCGGGGCGGGGAGCTGTTTTTT,CASSRRGGELFF
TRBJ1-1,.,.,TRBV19,TGTGCCAGTAGTATAAGGATACGGGTTGAAGCTTTCTTT,CASSIRIRVEAFF
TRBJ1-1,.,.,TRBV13,TGTGCCAGCACCCTCGGGGGAGTGATAGCTTTCTTT,CASTLGGVIAFF
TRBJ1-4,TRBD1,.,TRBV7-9,TGTGCCAGCAGCCTCCGACAGGGTAATGAAAAACTGTTTTTT,CASSLRQGNEKLFF
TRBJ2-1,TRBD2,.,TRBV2,TGTGCCACAGACACCCCACTAGCGGGGGTCTCCTACAATGAGCAGTTCTTC,CATDTPLAGVSYNEQFF
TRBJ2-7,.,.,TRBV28,TGTGCCACCCTCAGTTTTGACTACGAGCAGTACTTC,CATLSFDYEQYF
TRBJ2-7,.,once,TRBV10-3,TGTGCCATCACCGACGGACAGATCACCGGGCAGTACTTC,CAITDGQITGQYF
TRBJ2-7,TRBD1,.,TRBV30,TGTGCCTGGGAGGGACAGGGGGCACCCCCGATAAGCTCCTACGAGCAGTACTTC,CAWEGQGAPPISSYEQYF
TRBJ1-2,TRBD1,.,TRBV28,TGTGCCAGCAGACCGACCGGGACAGGCTATGGCTACACCTTC,CASRPTGTGYGYTF
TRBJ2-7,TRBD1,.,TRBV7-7,TGTGCTGTAGTTGTGGGACAGGGAAATTTTTATTCCTACGAGCAGTACTTC,CAVVVGQGNFYSYEQYF
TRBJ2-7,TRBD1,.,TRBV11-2,TGTGCCAGCACCTCAGGGGGCGGCGAGCAGTACTTC,CASTSGGGEQYF
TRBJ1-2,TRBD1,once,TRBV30,TGTGCCTGGAATCCGGGACAGAACTATGGCTACACCTTC,CAWNPGQNYGYTF
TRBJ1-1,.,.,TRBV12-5,TGTGCTAGTGGTTTGGTACTGGTAGGGGGGGCCAACACTGAAGCTTTCTTT,CASGLVLVGGANTEAFF
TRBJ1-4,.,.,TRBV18,TGTGCCACCTCACTACAGGAGAATGAAAAACTGTTTTTT,CATSLQENEKLFF
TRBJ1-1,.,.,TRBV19,TGTGCCAGTAGTCTCCCTACGGGGGAGGGTAACACTGAAGCTTTCTTT,CASSLPTGEGNTEAFF
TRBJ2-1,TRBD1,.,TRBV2,TGTGCCAGCAGTTCCGAGACAGGGGCCAATGAGCAGTTCTTC,CASSSETGANEQFF
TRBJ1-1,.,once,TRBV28,TGTGCCAGCAGTTTAAACAGTCTGAGCGGTTTCTTT,CASSLNSLSGFF
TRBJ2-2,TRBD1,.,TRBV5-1,TGCGCCAGCAGCTTTGACAGGGGATGGACCGGGGAGCTGTTTTTT,CASSFDRGWTGELFF
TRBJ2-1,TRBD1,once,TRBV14,TGTGCCAGCAGGGAAACCGGGACAGTGCCGAAAGAGCAGTTCTTC,CASRETGTVPKEQFF
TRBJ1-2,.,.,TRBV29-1,TGCAGCGTTGGACAGGACTATGGCTACACCTTC,CSVGQDYGYTF
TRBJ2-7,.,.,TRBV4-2,TGTGCCAGCAGCCAAGATCGAGAGTACGAGCAGTACTTC,CASSQDREYEQYF
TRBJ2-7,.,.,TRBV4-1,TGCGCCAGCAGCCAAGATCCACAGGGAGCCGAGCAGTACTTC,CASSQDPQGAEQYF
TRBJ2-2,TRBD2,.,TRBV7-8,TGTGCCAGCAGCTTATTGGCCAGCGGGGGAATATGGACCGGGGAGCTGTTTTTT,CASSLLASGGIWTGELFF